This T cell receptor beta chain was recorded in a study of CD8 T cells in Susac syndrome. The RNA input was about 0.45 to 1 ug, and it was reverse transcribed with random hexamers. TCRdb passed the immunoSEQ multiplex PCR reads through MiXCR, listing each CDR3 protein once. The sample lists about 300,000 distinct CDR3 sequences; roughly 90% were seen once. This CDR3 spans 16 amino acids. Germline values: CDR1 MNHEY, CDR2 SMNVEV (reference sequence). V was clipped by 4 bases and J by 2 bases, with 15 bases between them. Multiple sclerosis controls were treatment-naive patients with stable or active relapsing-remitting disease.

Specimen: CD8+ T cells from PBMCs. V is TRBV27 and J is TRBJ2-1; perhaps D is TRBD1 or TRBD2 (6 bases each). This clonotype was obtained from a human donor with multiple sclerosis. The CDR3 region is CASSWGAGETYNEQFF. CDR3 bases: TGTGCCAGCAGTTGGGGGGCGGGTGAAACCTACAATGAGCAGTTCTTC.